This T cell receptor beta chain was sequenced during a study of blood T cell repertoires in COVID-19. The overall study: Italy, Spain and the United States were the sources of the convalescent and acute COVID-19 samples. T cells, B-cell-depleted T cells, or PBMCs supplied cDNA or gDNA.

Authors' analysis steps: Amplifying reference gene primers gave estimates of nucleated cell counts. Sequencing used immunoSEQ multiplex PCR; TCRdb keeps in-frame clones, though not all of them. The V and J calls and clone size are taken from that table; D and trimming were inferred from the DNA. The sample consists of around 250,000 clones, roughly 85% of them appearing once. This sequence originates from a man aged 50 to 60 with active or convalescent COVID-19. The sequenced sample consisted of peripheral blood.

CDR3 sequence reads: CASGPGAGAFTDTQYF. The CDR3 region has the DNA TGTGCTAGTGGTCCGGGAGCGGGAGCTTTCACAGATACGCAGTATTTT. The J gene is TRBJ2-3, the V gene TRBV12-5, with 8 positions matching TRBD2. The V gene's germline CDR1 is LGHNT and CDR2 FRNRAP. J lost 2 bases, V lost 5 bases, and 9 bases had no gene match. The CDR3 sequence is 16 residues long.